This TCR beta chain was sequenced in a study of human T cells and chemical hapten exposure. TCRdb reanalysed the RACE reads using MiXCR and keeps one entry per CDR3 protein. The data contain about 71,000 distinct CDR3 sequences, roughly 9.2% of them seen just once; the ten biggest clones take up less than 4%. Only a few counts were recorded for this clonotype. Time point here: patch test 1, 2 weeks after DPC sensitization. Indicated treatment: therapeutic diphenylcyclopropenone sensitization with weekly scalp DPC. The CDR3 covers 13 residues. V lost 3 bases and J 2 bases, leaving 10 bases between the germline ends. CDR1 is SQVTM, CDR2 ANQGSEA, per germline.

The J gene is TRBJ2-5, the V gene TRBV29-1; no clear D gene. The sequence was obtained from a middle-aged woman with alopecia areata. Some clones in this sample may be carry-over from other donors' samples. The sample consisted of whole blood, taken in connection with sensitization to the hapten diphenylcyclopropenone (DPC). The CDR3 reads CSVDGSAQETQYF. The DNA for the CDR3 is TGCAGCGTTGATGGGTCAGCACAAGAGACCCAGTACTTC.